The rows below give T cell receptor beta chains drawn from one sample of a study of shared clonotypes between healthy human individuals. The data were produced by immunoSEQ multiplex PCR, yet TCRdb's version contains in-frame clones alone and is incomplete. The sample records hundreds of thousands of clones, about 95% being singletons. The specimen was naive CD8+ T cells sorted from blood. Receptors originate from a woman younger than 45 in good health. Both conserved end residues are part of each CDR3. D genes are given only for firm matches. Some rows mark clone size as missing; the rest say once, few, many or name a class of expanded clone.

V gene	clone size	J gene	D gene	CDR3 DNA	CDR3 protein
TRBV7-9	.	TRBJ2-7	.	TGTGCCAGCAGCCACCAGGCCTACGAGCAGTACTTC	CASSHQAYEQYF
TRBV7-6	once	TRBJ2-1	TRBD2	TGTGCCAGCAGCCTTAGCGGGGGGTTCGATGAGCAGTTCTTC	CASSLSGGFDEQFF
TRBV28	.	TRBJ2-7	.	TGTGCCAGCAGTTTAGGACCGGGACCCACGACCTACGAGCAGTACTTC	CASSLGPGPTTYEQYF
TRBV7-6	.	TRBJ2-1	TRBD2	TGTGCCAGCAGCCCGCAGAGTGGGACTAGACCCTACAATGAGCAGTTCTTC	CASSPQSGTRPYNEQFF
TRBV19	.	TRBJ2-4	.	TGTGCCAGTAGTATCCCCTGGGCGGAAGCCAAAAACATTCAGTACTTC	CASSIPWAEAKNIQYF
TRBV14	.	TRBJ1-1	.	TGTGCCAGCAGCCAAGATCATCGGGGTGAAGCTTTCTTT	CASSQDHRGEAFF
TRBV5-1	.	TRBJ2-5	TRBD1	TGCGCCAGCAGGGCAGGGGGCGTTGATAGAGAGACCCAGTACTTC	CASRAGGVDRETQYF
TRBV5-6	.	TRBJ1-2	.	TGTGCCAGCAGTTCGGACAGCTCTTATGGCTACACCTTC	CASSSDSSYGYTF
TRBV21-1	.	TRBJ2-3	.	TGTGCCAGCAGCAAGGGGCCTAGCGGGAGTTTCCCAGATACGCAGTATTTT	CASSKGPSGSFPDTQYF
TRBV7-9	.	TRBJ2-6	.	TGTGCCAGCAGCTTAGTGAGCCAAGTGTTAACTCTGGGGGCCAACGTCCTGACTTTC	CASSLVSQVLTLGANVLTF
TRBV2	.	TRBJ1-5	.	TGTGCCAGCAGAGGACCAGGGGCGAGTAGCAATCAGCCCCAGCATTTT	CASRGPGASSNQPQHF
TRBV25-1	.	TRBJ2-7	.	TGTGCCAGCAGGGACATTCGTTTAGAGCAGTACTTC	CASRDIRLEQYF
TRBV6-5	.	TRBJ1-6	.	TGTGCCAGCACCCCAACAGGGACTTATAATTCACCCCTCCACTTT	CASTPTGTYNSPLHF
TRBV5-4	.	TRBJ2-7	.	TGTGCCAGCAGCTTGCAGAATTACGAGCAGTACTTC	CASSLQNYEQYF
TRBV29-1	.	TRBJ2-7	.	TGCAGCGTCGGCCGGGGCTACGAGCAGTACTTC	CSVGRGYEQYF
TRBV4-1	.	TRBJ2-7	TRBD1	TGCGCCAGCAGCCCCCGGACAGGGGGAACCTACGAGCAGTACTTC	CASSPRTGGTYEQYF
TRBV6-6	.	TRBJ2-1	TRBD2	TGTGCCAGCAGTTATCTAGCGGGAAATTACAATGAGCAGTTCTTC	CASSYLAGNYNEQFF
TRBV5-8	.	TRBJ2-7	TRBD2	TGTGCCAGCAGCTCCTTTAGCGGGGTTACCTACGAGCAGTACTTC	CASSSFSGVTYEQYF
TRBV11-2	.	TRBJ2-3	.	TGTGCCAGCGGGAGTATCACAGATACGCAGTATTTT	CASGSITDTQYF
TRBV7-8	.	TRBJ2-1	TRBD2	TGTGCCAGCAGCTCCGGGACTAGCGGCTACAATGAGCAGTTCTTC	CASSSGTSGYNEQFF
TRBV25-1	.	TRBJ2-1	.	TGTGCCACAGATATAGGGGCCTCCTACAATGAGCAGTTCTTC	CATDIGASYNEQFF
TRBV28	.	TRBJ2-5	TRBD1	TGTGCCAGCAGTTTAGCAGGGGGCCCGCAGACCCAGTACTTC	CASSLAGGPQTQYF
TRBV4-1	.	TRBJ1-5	.	TGCGCCAGCAGCCAAGGAAGCAATCAGCCCCAGCATTTT	CASSQGSNQPQHF
TRBV30	once	TRBJ2-7	.	TGTGCCTGGAGTGTATCAGGGTACGAGCAGTACTTC	CAWSVSGYEQYF
TRBV7-9	.	TRBJ2-2	.	TGTGCCAGCAGCTTAGAGTTAGCCGGGGAGCTGTTTTTT	CASSLELAGELFF
TRBV19	.	TRBJ2-1	TRBD2	TGTGCCAGTAGTTCCTTTAGCGGGATATACAATGAGCAGTTCTTC	CASSSFSGIYNEQFF